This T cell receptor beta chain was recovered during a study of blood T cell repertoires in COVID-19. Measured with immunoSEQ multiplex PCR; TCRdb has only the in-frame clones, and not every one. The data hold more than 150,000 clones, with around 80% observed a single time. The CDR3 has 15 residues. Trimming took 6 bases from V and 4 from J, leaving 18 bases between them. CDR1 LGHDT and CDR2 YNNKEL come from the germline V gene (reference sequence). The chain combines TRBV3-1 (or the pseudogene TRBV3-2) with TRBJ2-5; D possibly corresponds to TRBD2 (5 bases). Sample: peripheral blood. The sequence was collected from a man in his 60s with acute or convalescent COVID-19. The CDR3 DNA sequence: TGTGCCAGCAGTTCCAACCGGGAAATAGGAGAGACCCAGTACTTC. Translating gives CASSSNREIGETQYF.